Below are 7 T cell receptor beta chains sequenced from a single sample in a study of vaccination and CD4 T cells after COVID-19. Antigens of these TCRs are unknown. Treatment here: roughly 10-day PBMC culture with coronavirus spike peptide pools or control peptides (ViraFEST assay). The assay that was used to sequence DNA from cultured CD4+ T cells was the Oncomine TCR Beta short-read assay. Each CDR3 protein is one row after TCRdb ran MiXCR on the PCR reads. This sample has approximately 17,000 distinct CDR3 sequences, with around 70% found just once. The sample consisted of CD4+ T cells from blood, cultured in vitro. These receptors all stem from a human donor who had recovered from COVID-19.

V and J are TRBV30 and TRBJ1-1; D is ambiguous. There are 16 residues in the CDR3. The V gene's germline CDR1 is GTSNPN and CDR2 SVGIG (reference sequence). V lost 5 bases to trimming and J lost 2 bases, with 21 bases between them. The CDR3 reads CAWGVLTPAGNTEAFF. In nucleotides, the CDR3 is TGTGCCTGGGGAGTCCTTACCCCAGCGGGAAACACTGAAGCTTTCTTT.

The genes are TRBV27 and TRBJ2-2, with TRBD2 identical over 10 bases. Looked up from germline, CDR1 is MNHEY and CDR2 is SMNVEV (reference sequence). The V and J ends lost 3 bases and 4 bases, in that order; junction bases with no gene match: 5. The CDR3 covers 16 residues. CDR3 amino acids: CASSFRTSGLTGELFF. The CDR3 region has the DNA TGTGCCAGCAGTTTTCGGACTAGCGGTCTCACCGGGGAGCTGTTTTTT.

This clonotype appeared a few times. The rearrangement joins TRBV6-5 to TRBJ1-2; D is unclear. Trimming stripped 4 bases from V and 0 bases from J, with 12 bases between. The CDR3 covers 15 residues. Looked up from germline, CDR1 is MNHEY and CDR2 is SVGAGI. The CDR3 protein is CASSFGRDTNYGYTF. Here the CDR3 DNA reads TGTGCCAGCAGTTTCGGAAGAGATACTAACTATGGCTACACCTTC.

The genes are TRBV27 and TRBJ1-4; the D gene is possibly TRBD1 (5 bases). V was cut by 4 bases and J by 7 bases, with 10 bases left in between. CDR1 is MNHEY and CDR2 is SMNVEV in the germline V gene (reference sequence). The CDR3 covers 13 residues. The CDR3 DNA reads as TGTGCCAGCAGTTGGGACGCCGGTGAAAAACTGTTTTTT. Translating gives CASSWDAGEKLFF.

V and J are TRBV20-1 and TRBJ2-7, with TRBD2 identical over 12 bases. From germline, CDR1 is DFQATT and CDR2 SNEGSKA (reference sequence). The CDR3 runs to 14 residues. Germline trimming cut 2 bases from V and 6 bases from J; bases unmatched to any gene: 5. CDR3 region: CSARRTSGNAEQYF. CDR3 sequence (DNA): TGCAGTGCTAGACGGACTAGCGGGAATGCCGAGCAGTACTTC.

The gene calls are TRBV7-6 and TRBJ2-2, with 8 bases matching TRBD1. Germline V gene data show CDR1 as SGHVS and CDR2 as FNYEAQ. CDR3 length: 17 residues. J gave up 0 bases and V 1 base, and 4 bases lay outside the gene matches. The CDR3 sequence: CASSLGLRGPNTGELFF. The CDR3 nucleotides are TGTGCCAGCAGCTTAGGTCTCAGGGGGCCGAACACCGGGGAGCTGTTTTTT.

This chain links TRBV7-2 with TRBJ1-5; TRBD1 agrees at 9 bases. Germline V lookup: CDR1 SGHTA, CDR2 FQGNSA. The CDR3 extends over 15 amino acids. Unmatched junction bases numbered 5, after V lost 5 bases and J lost 3 bases. DNA of the CDR3: TGTGCCAGCAGCCAAACAGGGGGCGTCAATCAGCCCCAGCATTTT. This gives the protein CASSQTGGVNQPQHF.